This T cell receptor (beta chain) derives from a study of technical replicates of blood from a handful of donors. Trimming pared 1 base from V and 6 bases from J, leaving 31 bases between. This CDR3 region has 20 residues. Looked up from germline, CDR1 is SGHDN and CDR2 is FVKESK. The repertoire was sequenced with immunoSEQ multiplex PCR; TCRdb's copy has only in-frame clones and lacks some. The data contain about 72,000 clones, 92% of them singletons. The chain links TRBV14 to TRBJ2-7, with D maybe TRBD2 (5 bases). Sequencing used T cells isolated from PBMCs. The clonotype comes from a human donor in good health. In DNA, the CDR3 is TGTGCCAGCAGCCAAGTCTCCGTGGGAGCTCCGGGTCGCTACTACGGCGAGCAGTACTTC. Protein: CASSQVSVGAPGRYYGEQYF.